This T cell receptor beta chain was retrieved from a study of blood T cell repertoires in COVID-19. Study in general: Sources were T cells, B-cell-depleted T cells, or PBMCs; the material itself was cDNA or gDNA.

The trim removed 6 bases at V and 4 bases at J, leaving 5 bases unmatched. From germline, CDR1 is MNHEY and CDR2 SMNVEV (reference sequence). CDR3 length: 15 amino acids. Some clones are missing from TCRdb's copy, which holds only in-frame ones; the method was immunoSEQ multiplex PCR. The data show about 270,000 clones, 90% seen once. For this clone: This CDR3 is also generated by other DNA sequences in the sample.

This TCR came from a woman in her thirties with acute COVID-19. Sequenced input: PBMCs or T cells enriched from blood (not recorded which). The chain has TRBV27 and TRBJ2-1; 11 bases are shared with TRBD1. CDR3: CASSLGTGGYNEQFF. CDR3 in DNA: TGTGCCAGCAGCCTTGGGACAGGGGGATACAATGAGCAGTTCTTC.